The sequence of this T cell receptor (beta chain) was determined in a study of T cell repertoires in cytomegalovirus infection. Background on the study: Selection of CMV epitopes for the study included recently identified HLA-C-restricted and well-studied HLA-B-restricted ones. Matching HLA type and CMV infection were both indicated by public TCR beta signatures. General study findings and limits: People with CMV and the relevant HLA were identified by cumulative public TCR beta family frequency. HLA-C-restricted, CMV-specific TCR beta clonotypes were dominant ex vivo.

As for this clonotype: Its matching antigen is unknown.

TCRdb used MiXCR to reprocess the reads, holding one entry per CDR3 protein. The table has a few hundred thousand distinct CDR3 sequences, about a third seen once. This CDR3 is built from 13 residues. With 7 bases clipped from V and 5 bases from J, the junction kept 8 bases outside the gene matches. Germline V lookup: CDR1 SQVTM, CDR2 ANQGSEA. The chain couples TRBV29-1 to TRBJ1-1; 9 bases fit TRBD1. The sequences come from cultured PBMCs, collected from culture after CMV antigen stimulation. The TCR sequence derives from a human donor in good health (CMV status not recorded). Some clones in this sample may be carry-over from other donors' samples. This CDR3 reads CSAGGTGKTEAFF. In DNA, the CDR3 is TGCAGCGCAGGGGGGACAGGGAAGACTGAAGCTTTCTTT.